This TCR beta chain was captured in a study of T cell repertoires in cytomegalovirus infection. Study summary: Indicated by public TCR beta signatures were CMV infection and matching HLA type. Study conclusions and caveats: CMV-specific HLA-C-restricted TCR beta clonotypes dominated the ex vivo response.

The CDR3 is 17 residues long. V lost 2 bases to trimming and J lost 2 bases; unmatched junction nucleotides: 11. The germline V gene encodes CDR1 LGHNA and CDR2 YNFKEQ. TCRdb itself ran the reads through MiXCR, one entry per CDR3 protein. The table includes roughly 230,000 distinct CDR3 sequences, around 6.6% detected once. This clonotype was counted ten times or more. Antigen unknown. This TCR was sampled from a human donor in good health (CMV status not recorded). Some clones in this sample may be carry-over from other donors' samples. Material: PBMCs. The chain is built from TRBV4-2 and TRBJ1-1; TRBD1 matches at 7 bases. CDR3 bases: TGTGCCAGCAGCCAACGGCCCCGACAGGGAGATAACACTGAAGCTTTCTTT. Protein product: CASSQRPRQGDNTEAFF.